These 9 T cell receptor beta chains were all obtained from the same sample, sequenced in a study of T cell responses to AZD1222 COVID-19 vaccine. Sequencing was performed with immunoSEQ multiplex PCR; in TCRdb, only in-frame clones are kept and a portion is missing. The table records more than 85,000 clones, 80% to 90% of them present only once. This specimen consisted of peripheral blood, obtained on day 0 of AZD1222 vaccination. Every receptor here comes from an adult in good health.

CDR3 loop: CASSLGRLVSEQFF. The CDR3 nucleotides read TGTGCCAGCAGCTTAGGGCGACTAGTCTCTGAGCAGTTCTTC. The chain links TRBV7-2 to TRBJ2-1, with D possibly being TRBD2 (6 bases). The CDR3 is 14 residues long. CDR1 is SGHTA, CDR2 FQGNSA, per germline. V lost 1 base and J lost 9, with 13 bases in between.

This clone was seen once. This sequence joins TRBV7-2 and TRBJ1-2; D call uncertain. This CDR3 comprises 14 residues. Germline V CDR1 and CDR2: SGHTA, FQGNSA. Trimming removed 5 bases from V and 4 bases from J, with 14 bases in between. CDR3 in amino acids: CASSPLRQLYGYTF. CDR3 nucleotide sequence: TGTGCCAGCAGCCCCCTTAGGCAGCTCTATGGCTACACCTTC.

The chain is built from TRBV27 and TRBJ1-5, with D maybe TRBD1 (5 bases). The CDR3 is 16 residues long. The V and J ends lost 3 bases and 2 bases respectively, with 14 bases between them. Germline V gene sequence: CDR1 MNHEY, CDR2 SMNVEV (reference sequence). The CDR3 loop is CASSFRQGLGNQPQHF. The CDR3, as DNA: TGTGCCAGCAGTTTCAGGCAGGGCTTGGGCAATCAGCCCCAGCATTTT.

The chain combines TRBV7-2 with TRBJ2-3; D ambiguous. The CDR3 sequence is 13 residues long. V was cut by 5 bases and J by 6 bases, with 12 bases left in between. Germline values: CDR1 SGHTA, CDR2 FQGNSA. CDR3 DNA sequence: TGTGCCAGCAGCCCACGTCGTGCGGATACGCAGTATTTT. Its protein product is CASSPRRADTQYF. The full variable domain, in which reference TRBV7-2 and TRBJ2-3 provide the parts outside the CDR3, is GAGVSQSPSNKVTEKGKDVELRCDPISGHTALYWYRQSLGQGLEFLIYFQGNSAPDKSGLPSDRFSAERTGGSVSTLTIQRTQQEDSAVYLCASSPRRADTQYFGPGTRLTVL.

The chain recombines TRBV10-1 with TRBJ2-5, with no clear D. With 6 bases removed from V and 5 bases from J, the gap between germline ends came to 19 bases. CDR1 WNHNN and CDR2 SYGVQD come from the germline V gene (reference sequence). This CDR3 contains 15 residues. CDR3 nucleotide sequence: TGCGCCAGCAGCCGGGTGGCGGTCGGCGCGGAGACCCAGTACTTC. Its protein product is CASSRVAVGAETQYF.

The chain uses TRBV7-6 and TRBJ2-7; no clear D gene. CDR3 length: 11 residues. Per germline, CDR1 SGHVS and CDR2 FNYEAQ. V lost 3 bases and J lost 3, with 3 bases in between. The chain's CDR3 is CASSFLYEQYF. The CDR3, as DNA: TGTGCCAGCAGCTTCCTCTACGAGCAGTACTTC. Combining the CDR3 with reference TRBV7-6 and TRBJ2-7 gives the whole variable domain GAGVSQSPRYKVTKRGQDVALRCDPISGHVSLYWYRQALGQGPEFLTYFNYEAQQDKSGLPNDRFSAERPEGSISTLTIQRTEQRDSAMYRCASSFLYEQYFGPGTRLTVT.

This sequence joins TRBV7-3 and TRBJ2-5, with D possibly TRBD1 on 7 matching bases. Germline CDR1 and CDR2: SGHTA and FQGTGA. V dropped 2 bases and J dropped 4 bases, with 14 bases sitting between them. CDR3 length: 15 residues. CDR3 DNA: TGTGCCAGCAGCTTAGGCGGGACAGAGAGAGAGACCCAGTACTTC. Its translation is CASSLGGTERETQYF.

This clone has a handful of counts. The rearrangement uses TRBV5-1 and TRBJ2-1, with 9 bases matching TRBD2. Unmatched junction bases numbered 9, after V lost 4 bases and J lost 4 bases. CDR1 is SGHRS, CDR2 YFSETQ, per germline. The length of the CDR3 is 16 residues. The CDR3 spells CASSKASGAVYNEQFF. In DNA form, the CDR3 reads TGCGCCAGCAGCAAAGCTAGCGGGGCCGTATACAATGAGCAGTTCTTC. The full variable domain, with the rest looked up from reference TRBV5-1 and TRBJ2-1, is KAGVTQTPRYLIKTRGQQVTLSCSPISGHRSVSWYQQTPGQGLQFLFEYFSETQRNKGNFPGRFSGRQFSNSRSEMNVSTLELGDSALYLCASSKASGAVYNEQFFGPGTRLTVL.

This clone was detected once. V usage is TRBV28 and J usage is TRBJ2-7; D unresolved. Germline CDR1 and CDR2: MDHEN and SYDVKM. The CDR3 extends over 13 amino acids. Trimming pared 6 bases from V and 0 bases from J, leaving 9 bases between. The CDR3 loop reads CASRGPSSYEQYF. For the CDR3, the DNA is TGTGCCAGCAGAGGCCCGTCCTCCTACGAGCAGTACTTC.